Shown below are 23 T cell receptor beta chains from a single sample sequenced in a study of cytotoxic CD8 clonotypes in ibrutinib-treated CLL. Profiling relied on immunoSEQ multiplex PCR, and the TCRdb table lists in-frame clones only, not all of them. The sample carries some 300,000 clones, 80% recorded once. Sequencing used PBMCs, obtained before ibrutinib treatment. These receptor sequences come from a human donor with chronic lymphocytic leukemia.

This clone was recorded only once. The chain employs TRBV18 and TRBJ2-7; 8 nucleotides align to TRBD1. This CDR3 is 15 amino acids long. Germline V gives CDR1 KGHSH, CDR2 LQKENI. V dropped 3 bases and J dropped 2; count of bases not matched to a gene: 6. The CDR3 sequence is CASSPRDRPPYEQYF. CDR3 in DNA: TGTGCCAGCTCACCTCGGGACAGGCCCCCCTACGAGCAGTACTTC.

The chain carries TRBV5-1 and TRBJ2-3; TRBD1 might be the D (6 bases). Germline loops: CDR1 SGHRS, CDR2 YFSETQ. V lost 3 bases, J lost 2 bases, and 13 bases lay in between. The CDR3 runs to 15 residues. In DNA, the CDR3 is TGCGCCAGCAGCTCGGGACATGTCCTCACAGATACGCAGTATTTT. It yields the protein CASSSGHVLTDTQYF.

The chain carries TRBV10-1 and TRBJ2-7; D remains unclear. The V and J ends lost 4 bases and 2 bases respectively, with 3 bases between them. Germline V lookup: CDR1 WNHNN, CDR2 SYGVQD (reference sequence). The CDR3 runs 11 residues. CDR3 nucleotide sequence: TGCGCCAGCAGTGGGCCCTACGAGCAGTACTTC. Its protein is CASSGPYEQYF.

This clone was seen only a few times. The CDR3, as DNA: TGTGCCAGCAGCTTAGCGAGAGGGCAGGGGAGGAACACCGGGGAGCTGTTTTTT. It is translated as CASSLARGQGRNTGELFF. The rearrangement joins TRBV7-8 to TRBJ2-2; a possible D gene is TRBD1 (6 bases). Germline V gives CDR1 SGHVS, CDR2 FQNEAQ. The CDR3 sequence is 18 residues long. V was pared by 0 bases and J by 1 base, with 15 bases between.

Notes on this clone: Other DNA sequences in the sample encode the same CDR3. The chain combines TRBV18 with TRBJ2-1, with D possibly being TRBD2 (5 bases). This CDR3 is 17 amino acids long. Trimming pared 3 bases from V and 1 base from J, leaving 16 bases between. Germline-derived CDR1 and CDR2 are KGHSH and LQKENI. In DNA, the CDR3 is TGTGCCAGCTCACCCCCGGTCGGAGGACGGTCCTACAATGAGCAGTTCTTC. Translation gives CASSPPVGGRSYNEQFF.

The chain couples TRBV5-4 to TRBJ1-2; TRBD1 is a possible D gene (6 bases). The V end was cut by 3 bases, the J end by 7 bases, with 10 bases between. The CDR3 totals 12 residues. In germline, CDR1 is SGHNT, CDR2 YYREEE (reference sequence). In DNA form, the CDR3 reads TGTGCCAGCAGCTCCGGACAGACTGGCTACACCTTC. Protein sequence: CASSSGQTGYTF. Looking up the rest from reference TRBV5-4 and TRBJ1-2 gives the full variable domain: ETGVTQSPTHLIKTRGQQVTLRCSSQSGHNTVSWYQQALGQGPQFIFQYYREEENGRGNFPPRFSGLQFPNYSSELNVNALELDDSALYLCASSSGQTGYTFGSGTRLTVV.

The CDR3 nucleotides are TGTGCCAGCAGCTTAGATATGAGCGCGGGACTAGCTTACAATGAGCAGTTCTTC. Protein product: CASSLDMSAGLAYNEQFF. The rearrangement links TRBV7-2 to TRBJ2-1; TRBD2 agrees at 9 bases. Per germline, CDR1 SGHTA and CDR2 FQGNSA. Unmatched junction bases numbered 11, after V lost 1 base and J lost 4 bases. The CDR3 contains 18 residues.

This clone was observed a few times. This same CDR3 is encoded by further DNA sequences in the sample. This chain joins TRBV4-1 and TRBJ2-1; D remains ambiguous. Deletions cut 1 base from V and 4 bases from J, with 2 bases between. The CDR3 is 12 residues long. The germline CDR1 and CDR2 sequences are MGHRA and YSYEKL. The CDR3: CASSQAYNEQFF. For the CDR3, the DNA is TGCGCCAGCAGCCAAGCTTACAATGAGCAGTTCTTC.

The CDR3 protein is CASSRRWGTGNTIYF. The CDR3, as DNA: TGTGCCAGCAGCCGGAGATGGGGAACAGGAAACACCATATATTTT. This chain uses TRBV28 with TRBJ1-3; D ambiguous. CDR1 and CDR2 from the germline V gene are MDHEN and SYDVKM. There are 15 residues in the CDR3. Trimming took 6 bases from V and 4 from J, leaving 16 bases between them. Full variable domain (outside the CDR3, taken from reference TRBV28 and TRBJ1-3): DVKVTQSSRYLVKRTGEKVFLECVQDMDHENMFWYRQDPGLGLRLIYFSYDVKMKEKGDIPEGYSVSREKKERFSLILESASTNQTSMYLCASSRRWGTGNTIYFGEGSWLTVV.

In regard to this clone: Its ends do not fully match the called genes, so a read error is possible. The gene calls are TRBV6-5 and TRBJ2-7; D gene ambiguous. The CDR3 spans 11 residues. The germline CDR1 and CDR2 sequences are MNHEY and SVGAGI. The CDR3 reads CASSEARQSSF. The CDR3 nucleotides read TGTGCCAGCAGTGAAGCGCGGCAGTCAAGCTTC.

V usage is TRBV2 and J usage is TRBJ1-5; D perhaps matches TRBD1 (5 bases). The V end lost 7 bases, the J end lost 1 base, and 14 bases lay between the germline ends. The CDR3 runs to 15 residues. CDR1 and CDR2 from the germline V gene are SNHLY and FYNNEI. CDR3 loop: CASTDRRGSNQPQHF. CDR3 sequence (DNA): TGTGCCAGCACCGACCGGAGGGGAAGCAATCAGCCCCAGCATTTT.

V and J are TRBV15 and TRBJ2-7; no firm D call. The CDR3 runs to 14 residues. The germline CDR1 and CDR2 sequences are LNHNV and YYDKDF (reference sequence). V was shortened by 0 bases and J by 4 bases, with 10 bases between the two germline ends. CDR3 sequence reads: CATSREADRYEQYF. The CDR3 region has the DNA TGTGCCACCAGCAGAGAGGCGGATCGGTACGAGCAGTACTTC.

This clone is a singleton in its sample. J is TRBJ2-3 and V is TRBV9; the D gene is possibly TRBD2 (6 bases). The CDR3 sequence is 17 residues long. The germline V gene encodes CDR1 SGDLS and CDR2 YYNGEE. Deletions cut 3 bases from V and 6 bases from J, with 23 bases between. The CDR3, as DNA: TGTGCCAGCAGCGCCGGCCTGGACGGGAGAGTTCGGGATACGCAGTATTTT. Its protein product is CASSAGLDGRVRDTQYF. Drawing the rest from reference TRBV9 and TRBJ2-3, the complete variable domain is DSGVTQTPKHLITATGQRVTLRCSPRSGDLSVYWYQQSLDQGLQFLIQYYNGEERAKGNILERFSAQQFPDLHSELNLSSLELGDSALYFCASSAGLDGRVRDTQYFGPGTRLTVL.

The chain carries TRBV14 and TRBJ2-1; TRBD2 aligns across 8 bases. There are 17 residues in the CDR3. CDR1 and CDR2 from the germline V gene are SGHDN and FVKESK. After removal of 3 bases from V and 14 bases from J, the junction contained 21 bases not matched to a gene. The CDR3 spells CASSHYRAAGESSVKFF. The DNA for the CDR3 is TGTGCCAGCAGCCATTACAGAGCAGCGGGAGAATCCAGTGTAAAGTTCTTC.

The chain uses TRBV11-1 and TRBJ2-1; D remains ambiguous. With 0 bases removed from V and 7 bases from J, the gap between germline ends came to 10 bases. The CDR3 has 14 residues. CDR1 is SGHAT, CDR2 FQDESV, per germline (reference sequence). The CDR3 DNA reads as TGTGCCAGCAGCTTAGCGCTCTCGAAAAATGAGCAGTTCTTC. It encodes CASSLALSKNEQFF.

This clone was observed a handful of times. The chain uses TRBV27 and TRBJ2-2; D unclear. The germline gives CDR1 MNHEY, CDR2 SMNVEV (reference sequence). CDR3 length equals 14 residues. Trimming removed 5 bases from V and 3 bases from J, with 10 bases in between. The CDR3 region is CASSPFVDTGELFF. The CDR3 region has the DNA TGTGCCAGCAGTCCCTTCGTGGACACCGGGGAGCTGTTTTTT.

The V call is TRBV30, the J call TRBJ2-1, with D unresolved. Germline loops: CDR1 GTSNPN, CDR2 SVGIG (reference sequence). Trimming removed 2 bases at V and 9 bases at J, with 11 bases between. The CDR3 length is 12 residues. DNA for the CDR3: TGTGCCTGGAGTAATGGCTTGCCTGAGCAGTTCTTC. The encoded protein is CAWSNGLPEQFF.

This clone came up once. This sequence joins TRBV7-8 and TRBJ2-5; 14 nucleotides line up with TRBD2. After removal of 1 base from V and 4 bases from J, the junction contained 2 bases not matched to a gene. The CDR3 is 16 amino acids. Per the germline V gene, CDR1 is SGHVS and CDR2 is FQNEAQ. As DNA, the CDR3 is TGTGCCAGCAGCTTAGGTGGACTAGCGGGAGGAGAGACCCAGTACTTC. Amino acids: CASSLGGLAGGETQYF.

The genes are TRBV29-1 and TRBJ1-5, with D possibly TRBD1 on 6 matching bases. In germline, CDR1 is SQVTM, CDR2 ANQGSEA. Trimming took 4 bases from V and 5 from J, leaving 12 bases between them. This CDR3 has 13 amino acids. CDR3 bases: TGCAGCGTTGTAGTGGGGGCCCATCAGCCCCAGCATTTT. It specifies CSVVVGAHQPQHF. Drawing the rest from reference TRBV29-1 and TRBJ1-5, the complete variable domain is SAVISQKPSRDICQRGTSLTIQCQVDSQVTMMFWYRQQPGQSLTLIATANQGSEATYESGFVIDKFPISRPNLTFSTLTVSNMSPEDSSIYLCSVVVGAHQPQHFGDGTRLSIL.

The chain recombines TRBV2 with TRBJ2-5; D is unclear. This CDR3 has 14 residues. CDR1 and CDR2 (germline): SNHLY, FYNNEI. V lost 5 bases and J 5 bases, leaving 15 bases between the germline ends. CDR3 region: CASSLERRIETQYF. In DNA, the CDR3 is TGTGCCAGCAGTCTTGAGCGTAGGATTGAGACCCAGTACTTC.

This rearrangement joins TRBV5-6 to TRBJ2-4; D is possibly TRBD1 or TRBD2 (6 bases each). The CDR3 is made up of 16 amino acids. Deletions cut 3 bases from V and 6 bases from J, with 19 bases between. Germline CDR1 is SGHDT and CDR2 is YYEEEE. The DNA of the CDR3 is TGTGCCAGCAGCTGGACAGACGGGGGTAGAGTAAACATTCAGTACTTC. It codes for CASSWTDGGRVNIQYF.

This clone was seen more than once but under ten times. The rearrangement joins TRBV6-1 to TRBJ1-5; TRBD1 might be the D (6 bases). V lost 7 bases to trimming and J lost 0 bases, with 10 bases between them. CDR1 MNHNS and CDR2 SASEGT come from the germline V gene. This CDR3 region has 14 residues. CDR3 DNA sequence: TGTGCCAGCACAGGGGACATTAGCAATCAGCCCCAGCATTTT. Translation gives CASTGDISNQPQHF.

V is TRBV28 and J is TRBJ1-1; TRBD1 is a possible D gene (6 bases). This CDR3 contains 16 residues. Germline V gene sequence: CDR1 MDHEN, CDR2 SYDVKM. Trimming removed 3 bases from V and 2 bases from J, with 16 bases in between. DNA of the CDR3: TGTGCCAGCAGTTTTTTTTCGGGACATCAAAACACTGAAGCTTTCTTT. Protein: CASSFFSGHQNTEAFF. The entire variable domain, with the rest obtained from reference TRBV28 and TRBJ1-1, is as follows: DVKVTQSSRYLVKRTGEKVFLECVQDMDHENMFWYRQDPGLGLRLIYFSYDVKMKEKGDIPEGYSVSREKKERFSLILESASTNQTSMYLCASSFFSGHQNTEAFFGQGTRLTVV.